The text below deals with one T cell receptor beta chain. This sample was included in a study of blood T cell repertoires in COVID-19. At the level of the study: Sources were T cells, B-cell-depleted T cells, or PBMCs; the material itself was cDNA or gDNA.

V lost 2 bases and J 2 bases, leaving 7 bases between the germline ends. CDR3 length: 13 residues. Germline V CDR1 and CDR2: SGHTA, FQGNSA. Assay used: immunoSEQ multiplex PCR; TCRdb lists only in-frame clones, some missing. The sample contains over 60,000 clones, around nine tenths of which appear only once. The clonotype comes from a woman in her fifties or sixties with acute or convalescent COVID-19. J is TRBJ2-7 and V is TRBV7-2; D uncertain. Sequenced: peripheral blood. The CDR3 DNA reads as TGTGCCAGCAGCTTATTAGCCCCCTACGAGCAGTACTTC. It encodes CASSLLAPYEQYF.